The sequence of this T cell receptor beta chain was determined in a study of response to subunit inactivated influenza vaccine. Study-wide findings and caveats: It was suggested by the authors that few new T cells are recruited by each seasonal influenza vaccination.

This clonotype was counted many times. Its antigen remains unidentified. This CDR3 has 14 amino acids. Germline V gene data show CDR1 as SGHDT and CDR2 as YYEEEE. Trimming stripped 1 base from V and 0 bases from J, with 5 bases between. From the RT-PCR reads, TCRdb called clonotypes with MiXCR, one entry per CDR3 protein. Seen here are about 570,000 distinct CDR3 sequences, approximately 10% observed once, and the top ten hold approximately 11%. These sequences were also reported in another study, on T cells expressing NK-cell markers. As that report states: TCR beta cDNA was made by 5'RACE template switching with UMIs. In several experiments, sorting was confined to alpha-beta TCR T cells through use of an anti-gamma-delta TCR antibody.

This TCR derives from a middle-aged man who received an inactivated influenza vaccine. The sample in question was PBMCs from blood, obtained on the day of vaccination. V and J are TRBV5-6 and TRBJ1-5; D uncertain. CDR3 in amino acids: CASSLRISNQPQHF. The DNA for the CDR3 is TGTGCCAGCAGCTTGAGAATTAGCAATCAGCCCCAGCATTTT.